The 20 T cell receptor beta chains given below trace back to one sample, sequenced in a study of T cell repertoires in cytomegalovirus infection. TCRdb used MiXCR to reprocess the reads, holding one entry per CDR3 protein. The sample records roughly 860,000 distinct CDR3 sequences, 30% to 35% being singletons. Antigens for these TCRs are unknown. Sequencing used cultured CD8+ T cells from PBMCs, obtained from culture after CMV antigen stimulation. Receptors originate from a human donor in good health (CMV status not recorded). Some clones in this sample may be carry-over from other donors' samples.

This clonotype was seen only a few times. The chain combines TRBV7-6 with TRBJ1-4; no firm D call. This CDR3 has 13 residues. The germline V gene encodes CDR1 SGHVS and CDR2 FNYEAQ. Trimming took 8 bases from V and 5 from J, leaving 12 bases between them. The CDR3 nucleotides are TGTGCCAGCCGGCCGGGCATGAATGAAAAACTGTTTTTT. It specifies CASRPGMNEKLFF.

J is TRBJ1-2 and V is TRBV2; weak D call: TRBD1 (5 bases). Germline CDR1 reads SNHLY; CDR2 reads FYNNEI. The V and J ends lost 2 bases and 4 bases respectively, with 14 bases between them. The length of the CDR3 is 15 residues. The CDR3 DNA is TGTGCCAGCAGTGAAACAGGCCAGGGAGCCTATGGCTACACCTTC. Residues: CASSETGQGAYGYTF.

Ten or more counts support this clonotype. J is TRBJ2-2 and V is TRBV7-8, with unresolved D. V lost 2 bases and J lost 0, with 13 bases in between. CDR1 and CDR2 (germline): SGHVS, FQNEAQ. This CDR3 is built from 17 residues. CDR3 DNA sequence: TGTGCCAGCAGCTTAAGGTGGTGGGAAACGAACACCGGGGAGCTGTTTTTT. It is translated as CASSLRWWETNTGELFF.

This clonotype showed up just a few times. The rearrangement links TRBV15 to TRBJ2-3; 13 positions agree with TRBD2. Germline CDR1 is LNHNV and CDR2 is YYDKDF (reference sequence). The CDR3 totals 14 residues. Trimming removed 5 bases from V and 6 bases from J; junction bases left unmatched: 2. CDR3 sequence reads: CATSPTSGGDTQYF. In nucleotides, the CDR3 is TGTGCCACCAGCCCGACTAGCGGGGGGGATACGCAGTATTTT.

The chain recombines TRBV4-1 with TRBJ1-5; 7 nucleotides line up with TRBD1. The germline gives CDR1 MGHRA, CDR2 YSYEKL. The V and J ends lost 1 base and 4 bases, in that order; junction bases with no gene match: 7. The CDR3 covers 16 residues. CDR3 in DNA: TGCGCCAGCAGCCAAGGCTCCGGGACAGAAAATCAGCCCCAGCATTTT. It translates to CASSQGSGTENQPQHF.

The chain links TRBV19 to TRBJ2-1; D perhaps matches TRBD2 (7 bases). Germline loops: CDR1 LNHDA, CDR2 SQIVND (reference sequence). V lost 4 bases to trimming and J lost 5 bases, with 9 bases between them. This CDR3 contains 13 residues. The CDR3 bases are TGTGCCAGTAGTAGGGGGGGCCACAATGAGCAGTTCTTC. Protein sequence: CASSRGGHNEQFF.

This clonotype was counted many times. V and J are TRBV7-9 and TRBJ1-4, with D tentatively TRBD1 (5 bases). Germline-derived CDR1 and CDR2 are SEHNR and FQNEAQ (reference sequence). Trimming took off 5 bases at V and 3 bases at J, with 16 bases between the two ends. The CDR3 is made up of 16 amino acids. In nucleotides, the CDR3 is TGTGCCAGCAGCCGACTGCGGGGAGGGGCTAATGAAAAACTGTTTTTT. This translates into CASSRLRGGANEKLFF.

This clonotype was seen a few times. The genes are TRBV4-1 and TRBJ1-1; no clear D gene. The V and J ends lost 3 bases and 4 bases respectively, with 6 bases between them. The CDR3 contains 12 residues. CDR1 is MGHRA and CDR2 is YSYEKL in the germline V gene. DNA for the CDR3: TGCGCCAGCAGCCACCCGAGCACTGAAGCTTTCTTT. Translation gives CASSHPSTEAFF.

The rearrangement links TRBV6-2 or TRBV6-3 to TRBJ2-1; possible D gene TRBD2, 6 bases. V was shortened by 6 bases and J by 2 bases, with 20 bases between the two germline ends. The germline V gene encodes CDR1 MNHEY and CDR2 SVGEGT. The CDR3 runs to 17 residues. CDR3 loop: CASSRFGGTEPYNEQFF. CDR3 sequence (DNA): TGTGCCAGCAGCCGGTTTGGCGGGACGGAACCCTACAATGAGCAGTTCTTC.

The DNA of the CDR3 is TGCAGCGTTGAAGATCGAGGCCAGGGGGCTGAAGCTTTCTTT. This sequence encodes CSVEDRGQGAEAFF. This sequence joins TRBV29-1 and TRBJ1-1, with 7 bases lining up with TRBD1. There are 14 residues in the CDR3. V trimming: 0 bases; J trimming: 6 bases; junction bases outside the gene matches: 7. Germline loops: CDR1 SQVTM, CDR2 ANQGSEA. The entire variable domain, with the rest obtained from reference TRBV29-1 and TRBJ1-1, is as follows: SAVISQKPSRDICQRGTSLTIQCQVDSQVTMMFWYRQQPGQSLTLIATANQGSEATYESGFVIDKFPISRPNLTFSTLTVSNMSPEDSSIYLCSVEDRGQGAEAFFGQGTRLTVV.

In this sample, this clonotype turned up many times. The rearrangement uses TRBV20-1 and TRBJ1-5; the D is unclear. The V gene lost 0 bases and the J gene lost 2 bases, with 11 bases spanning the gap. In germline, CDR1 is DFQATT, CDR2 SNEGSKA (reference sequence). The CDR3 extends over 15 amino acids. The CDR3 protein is CSARDYSGGNQPQHF. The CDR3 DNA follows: TGCAGTGCTAGAGATTATAGTGGGGGCAATCAGCCCCAGCATTTT.

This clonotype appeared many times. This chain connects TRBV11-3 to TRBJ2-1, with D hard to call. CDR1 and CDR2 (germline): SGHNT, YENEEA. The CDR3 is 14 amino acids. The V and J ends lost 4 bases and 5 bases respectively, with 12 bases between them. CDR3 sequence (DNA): TGTGCCAGCAGCTCCTCCCCCGCTAACAATGAGCAGTTCTTC. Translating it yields CASSSSPANNEQFF.

CDR3 coding DNA: TGTGCCAGCCGCGACGCTGAAGCTTTCTTT. This gives the protein CASRDAEAFF. The V call is TRBV25-1, the J call TRBJ1-1; D not resolved. Germline V CDR1 and CDR2: MGHDK, SYGVNS. V gave up 8 bases and J gave up 6 bases, with 7 bases separating them. The CDR3 totals 10 residues. Drawing the rest from reference TRBV25-1 and TRBJ1-1, the complete variable domain is EADIYQTPRYLVIGTGKKITLECSQTMGHDKMYWYQQDPGMELHLIHYSYGVNSTEKGDLSSESTVSRIRTEHFPLTLESARPSHTSQYLCASRDAEAFFGQGTRLTVV.

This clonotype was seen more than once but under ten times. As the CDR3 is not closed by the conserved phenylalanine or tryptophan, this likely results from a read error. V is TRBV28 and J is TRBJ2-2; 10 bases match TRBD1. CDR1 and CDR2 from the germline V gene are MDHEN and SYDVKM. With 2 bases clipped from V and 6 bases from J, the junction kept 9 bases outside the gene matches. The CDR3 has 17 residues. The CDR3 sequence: CASSLVDLGTGAGELFS. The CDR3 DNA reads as TGTGCCAGCAGTTTAGTTGACTTAGGGACAGGGGCCGGGGAGCTGTTTTCT.

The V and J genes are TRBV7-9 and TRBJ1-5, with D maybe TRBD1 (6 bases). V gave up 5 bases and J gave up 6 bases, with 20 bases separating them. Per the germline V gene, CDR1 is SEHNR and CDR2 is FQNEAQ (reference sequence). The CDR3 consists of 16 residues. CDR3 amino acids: CASSPGGLTGSQPQHF. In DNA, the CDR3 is TGTGCCAGCAGCCCTGGCGGATTGACAGGTAGTCAGCCCCAGCATTTT.

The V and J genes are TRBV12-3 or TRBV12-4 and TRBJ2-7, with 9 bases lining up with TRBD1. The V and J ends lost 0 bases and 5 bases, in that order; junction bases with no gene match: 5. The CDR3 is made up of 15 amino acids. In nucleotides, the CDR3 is TGTGCCAGCAGTTTAGCGTACAGGGGGCAGGACGAGCAGTACTTC. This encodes CASSLAYRGQDEQYF.

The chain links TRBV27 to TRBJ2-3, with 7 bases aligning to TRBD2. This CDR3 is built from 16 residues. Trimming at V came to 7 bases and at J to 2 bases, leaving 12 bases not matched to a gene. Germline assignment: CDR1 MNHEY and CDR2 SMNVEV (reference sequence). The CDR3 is CASTLGPGGYTDTQYF. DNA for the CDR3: TGTGCCAGCACCCTAGGGCCGGGGGGATACACAGATACGCAGTATTTT.

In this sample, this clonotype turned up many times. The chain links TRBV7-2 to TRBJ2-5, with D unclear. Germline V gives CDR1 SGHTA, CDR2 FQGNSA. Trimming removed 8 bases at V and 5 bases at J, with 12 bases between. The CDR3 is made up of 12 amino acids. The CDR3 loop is CASSPSTETQYF. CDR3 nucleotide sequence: TGTGCCAGCTCACCCTCGACGGAGACCCAGTACTTC.

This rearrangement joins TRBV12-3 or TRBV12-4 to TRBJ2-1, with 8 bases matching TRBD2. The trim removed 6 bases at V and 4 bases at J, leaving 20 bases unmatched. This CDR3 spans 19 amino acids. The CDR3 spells CASRAAFGISGEIYNEQFF. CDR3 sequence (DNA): TGTGCCAGCAGGGCCGCCTTCGGGATTAGCGGGGAGATATACAATGAGCAGTTCTTC.

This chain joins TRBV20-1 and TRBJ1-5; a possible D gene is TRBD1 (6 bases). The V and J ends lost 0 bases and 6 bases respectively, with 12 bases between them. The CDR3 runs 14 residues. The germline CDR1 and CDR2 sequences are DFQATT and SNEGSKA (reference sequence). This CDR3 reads CSARDPGDSQPQHF. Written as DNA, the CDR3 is TGCAGTGCTAGAGATCCAGGGGATTCTCAGCCCCAGCATTTT.